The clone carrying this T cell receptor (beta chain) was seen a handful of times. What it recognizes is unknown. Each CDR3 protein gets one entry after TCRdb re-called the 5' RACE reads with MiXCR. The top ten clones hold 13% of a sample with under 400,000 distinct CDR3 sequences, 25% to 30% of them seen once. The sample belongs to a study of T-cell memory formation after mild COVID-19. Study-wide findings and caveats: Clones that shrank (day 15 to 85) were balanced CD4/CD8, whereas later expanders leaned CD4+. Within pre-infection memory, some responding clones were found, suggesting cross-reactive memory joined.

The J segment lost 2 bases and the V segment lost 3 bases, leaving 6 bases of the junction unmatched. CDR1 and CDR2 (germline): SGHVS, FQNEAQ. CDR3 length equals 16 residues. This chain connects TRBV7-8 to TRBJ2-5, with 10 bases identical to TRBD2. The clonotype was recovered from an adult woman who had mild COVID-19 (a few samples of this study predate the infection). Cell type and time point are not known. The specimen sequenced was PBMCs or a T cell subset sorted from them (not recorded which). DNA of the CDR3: TGTGCCAGCAGCTTTCATAGCGGGAGGTCTCAAGAGACCCAGTACTTC. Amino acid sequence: CASSFHSGRSQETQYF.